The clone carrying this T cell receptor beta chain was seen ten or more times. The antigen remains unidentified. Time point described: newly diagnosed GD, antithyroid drugs for less than 3 months. PBMC RNA was the source of the TCR library. This record comes from a study of regulatory T cells in long-lasting Graves disease. Turning to the study itself: Antithyroid drug use was under 3 months in newly diagnosed Graves' patients. Overall study results and limits: It is possible that accuracy was reduced by the small size of the sample. Whereas new patients shared 870 or so public clonotypes, persistent patients shared more, at a few thousand.

Library construction for TCR beta used iRepertoire HTBI primers and Arm-PCR of CDR3 regions. TCRdb reanalysed the multiplex PCR reads using MiXCR and keeps one entry per CDR3 protein. The sample has roughly 500,000 distinct CDR3 sequences; approximately 15% are singletons. The same data also contributed to another study, on T cells in Graves' hyperthyroidism and ophthalmopathy.

This sample comprised peripheral blood mononuclear cells (PBMCs), obtained at new diagnosis, from a patient treated with antithyroid drugs. This TCR was recovered from a man aged 30-40 years with Graves disease.

CDR3 coding DNA: TGTGCCAGCAGCTTTAATATCCGGACTCGGACAGATACGCAGTATTTT. This gives the protein CASSFNIRTRTDTQYF. The chain combines TRBV11-2 with TRBJ2-3; possible D gene TRBD2, 5 bases. CDR3 length equals 16 residues. Trimming cost V 3 bases and J 3 bases, with 16 bases left between them. Germline V gene lookup returns CDR1 SGHAT and CDR2 FQNNGV.